The clone carrying this TCR beta chain was detected a few times. These data come from a study of sequential checkpoint blockade in melanoma. Trimming left V 0 bases short and J 7 bases short, with 4 bases between. The CDR3 loop spans 12 amino acids. Germline V gives CDR1 SGDLS, CDR2 YYNGEE. Generated by immunoSEQ multiplex PCR, the TCRdb table keeps only in-frame clones and is missing some. This table holds around 11,000 clones, around three quarters found once. Treatment: randomized to nivolumab then ipilimumab (arm A) or the reverse (arm B). No patient had prior DNA-damaging chemotherapy. Live CD3+CD8+ CD19− CD56− cells were sorted from PBMCs.

Sequencing used CD8+ T cells sorted from blood (inferred from file names), obtained from a patient given nivolumab and ipilimumab in sequence. The sequence derives from a human donor with melanoma. This chain connects TRBV9 to TRBJ2-2, with D hard to call. For the CDR3, the DNA is TGTGCCAGCAGCGTAGTTTACGGGGAGCTGTTTTTT. Translating gives CASSVVYGELFF.